Sequencing of this T cell receptor (beta chain) was carried out in a study of post-analysis software for immune sequencing data. Findings and caveats of the study: In patients, TRBV5-6, TRBV5-1 and TRBV20-1 belonged to five or six TRBV segments found more frequently than in controls. Normalized Chao1 diversity in multiple sclerosis patients fell significantly below that of controls. Those samples that were prepared in the same batch co-clustered strongly by F measure.

With regard to this clonotype: Its antigen remains unknown.

The TCR beta cDNA libraries carried unique molecular identifiers. Via MiXCR, TCRdb re-called the PCR reads, giving one row per CDR3 protein. The data contain about 160,000 distinct CDR3 sequences, around 36% of them singletons. Germline CDR1 is LGHDT and CDR2 is YNNKEL (reference sequence). CDR3 length: 13 residues. Losses at the gene ends were 2 bases for V and 8 bases for J; bases not matched to a gene: 5. The TCR sequence derives from a girl between 10 and 17 years old with multiple sclerosis. The J gene is TRBJ1-2, the V gene TRBV3-1; 7 positions match TRBD1. Sequences were derived from blood, sampled after autologous hematopoietic stem cell transplantation. The CDR3 DNA follows: TGTGCCAGCAGCCAACTGGCAGGGGGAGGCTACACCTTC. Its protein product is CASSQLAGGGYTF.